Below are 30 T cell receptor beta chains sequenced from a single sample in a study of T-cell reconstitution after alpha-beta-depleted transplantation in children. Molecular barcoding with unique molecular identifiers was used for the TCRbeta library. Using its own MiXCR run on the PCR reads, TCRdb lists one record per CDR3 protein. The sample records about a million distinct CDR3 sequences, roughly 29% being singletons. Sequencing used PBMCs, mostly from graft donor cells, obtained 360 days after TCRalphabeta/CD19-depleted stem cell transplant. The receptors derive from a boy younger than two who had a stem cell transplant for SCID, so the T cells may come from the graft donor.

The table lists this clonotype with a few counts. The rearrangement joins TRBV5-1 to TRBJ1-1; TRBD1 matches at 7 bases. The germline gives CDR1 SGHRS, CDR2 YFSETQ. V shed 4 bases, J shed 1 base, and the junction held 25 bases outside the gene matches. The CDR3 runs to 21 residues. The CDR3 bases are TGCGCCAGCAGCCTGGTCGGAGCAGGGGGATTAATTCCCGAGGGGAACACTGAAGCTTTCTTT. Amino acids: CASSLVGAGGLIPEGNTEAFF.

This chain connects TRBV5-1 to TRBJ2-2; no clear D. The germline gives CDR1 SGHRS, CDR2 YFSETQ. Between the trimmed V and J ends, which lost 0 bases and 8 bases, there was a span of 11 bases. CDR3 length: 14 amino acids. CDR3 DNA sequence: TGCGCCAGCAGCTTGGGACCCCCCGCGGGGGAGCTGTTTTTT. This encodes CASSLGPPAGELFF.

This clonotype was picked up many times. The rearrangement joins TRBV5-5 to TRBJ2-4; tentatively, D is TRBD1 or TRBD2 (5 bases each). The germline CDR1 and CDR2 sequences are SGHKS and YYEKEE (reference sequence). With 4 bases removed from V and 6 bases from J, the gap between germline ends came to 17 bases. The CDR3 runs 15 residues. In DNA form, the CDR3 reads TGTGCCAGCAGCGTCCGATCTGGGACCCGAAACATTCAGTACTTC. The encoded protein is CASSVRSGTRNIQYF.

This chain joins TRBV5-1 and TRBJ2-2, with 7 bases aligning to TRBD1. Trimming at V came to 0 bases and at J to 5 bases, leaving 4 bases not matched to a gene. The CDR3 is made up of 15 amino acids. Germline V CDR1 and CDR2: SGHRS, YFSETQ. CDR3 region: CASSLVSRGTGELFF. The CDR3 DNA sequence: TGCGCCAGCAGCTTGGTTTCCAGGGGGACCGGGGAGCTGTTTTTT.

This clonotype occurred a few times. The J gene is TRBJ1-1, the V gene TRBV5-1; possible D gene TRBD1, 6 bases. The germline V gene encodes CDR1 SGHRS and CDR2 YFSETQ. The V end lost 4 bases, the J end lost 4 bases, and 11 bases lay between the germline ends. The CDR3 is 13 residues long. The CDR3 DNA reads as TGCGCCAGCAGCGTCGGACAGAGCACTGAAGCTTTCTTT. This codes for CASSVGQSTEAFF.

In its sample, this clonotype was seen many times. This chain links TRBV7-9 with TRBJ2-3; D call uncertain. V lost 4 bases to trimming and J lost 7 bases, with 6 bases between them. The CDR3 has 11 amino acids. CDR1 is SEHNR, CDR2 FQNEAQ, per germline (reference sequence). The CDR3 reads CASSSTYTQYF. The CDR3 region has the DNA TGTGCCAGCAGCTCGACTTATACGCAGTATTTT.

V gene TRBV5-1 combines with J gene TRBJ2-1, with D possibly matching TRBD2 (5 bases). V shed 4 bases and J shed 6 bases, with 23 bases lying between them. CDR3 size: 17 residues. Germline CDR1 is SGHRS and CDR2 is YFSETQ. CDR3 residues: CASSPRVWTQDVNEQFF. The CDR3 bases are TGCGCCAGCAGCCCCCGGGTGTGGACTCAGGATGTCAATGAGCAGTTCTTC. Supplemented by reference TRBV5-1 and TRBJ2-1, the full variable domain reads KAGVTQTPRYLIKTRGQQVTLSCSPISGHRSVSWYQQTPGQGLQFLFEYFSETQRNKGNFPGRFSGRQFSNSRSEMNVSTLELGDSALYLCASSPRVWTQDVNEQFFGPGTRLTVL.

The CDR3 here is CSASRDRVADTQYF. The DNA for the CDR3 is TGCAGTGCTAGCCGGGACAGGGTGGCAGATACGCAGTATTTT. This chain connects TRBV20-1 to TRBJ2-3; TRBD1 agrees at 9 bases. The trim removed 3 bases at V and 4 bases at J, leaving 5 bases unmatched. In germline, CDR1 is DFQATT, CDR2 SNEGSKA (reference sequence). This CDR3 has 14 amino acids.

The chain employs TRBV11-2 and TRBJ2-3; TRBD2 matches 14 bases. The V gene's germline CDR1 is SGHAT and CDR2 FQNNGV. This CDR3 has 18 residues. The junction had 8 bases not matched to a gene; V was cut back by 0 bases and J by 6 bases. As DNA, the CDR3 is TGTGCCAGCAGCTTAGATCTCAGGACTAGCGGGAGGCAGGATACGCAGTATTTT. This codes for CASSLDLRTSGRQDTQYF.

The rearrangement uses TRBV5-1 and TRBJ2-4; D tentatively fits TRBD1 or TRBD2 (6 bases each). Trimming stripped 2 bases from V and 2 bases from J, with 17 bases between. This CDR3 has 17 residues. Germline V CDR1 and CDR2: SGHRS, YFSETQ. CDR3 sequence: CASSFGGHDKTKNIQYF. In DNA, the CDR3 is TGCGCCAGCAGCTTCGGGGGACATGACAAGACCAAAAACATTCAGTACTTC. Variable domain in full (rest from reference TRBV5-1 and TRBJ2-4): KAGVTQTPRYLIKTRGQQVTLSCSPISGHRSVSWYQQTPGQGLQFLFEYFSETQRNKGNFPGRFSGRQFSNSRSEMNVSTLELGDSALYLCASSFGGHDKTKNIQYFGAGTRLSVL.

The V and J genes are TRBV9 and TRBJ2-3, with TRBD1 matching over 10 bases. CDR1 is SGDLS, CDR2 YYNGEE, per germline. CDR3 length equals 16 residues. The J segment lost 3 bases and the V segment lost 0 bases, leaving 4 bases of the junction unmatched. This CDR3 is CASSVVGTGDTDTQYF. The CDR3 DNA follows: TGTGCCAGCAGCGTAGTAGGGACAGGGGATACAGATACGCAGTATTTT.

This clonotype was seen only a few times. The genes are TRBV9 and TRBJ2-5; no clear D. The CDR3 consists of 14 residues. The V end was cut by 0 bases, the J end by 1 base, with 7 bases between. The germline gives CDR1 SGDLS, CDR2 YYNGEE. CDR3 region: CASSVEGFQETQYF. The DNA for the CDR3 is TGTGCCAGCAGCGTAGAGGGCTTCCAAGAGACCCAGTACTTC.

This clonotype appeared a single time. The chain recombines TRBV20-1 with TRBJ1-1; D is unresolved. In germline, CDR1 is DFQATT, CDR2 SNEGSKA (reference sequence). CDR3 length: 16 amino acids. V was clipped by 0 bases and J by 1 base, with 15 bases between them. The CDR3 DNA sequence: TGCAGTGCTAGAGACCCACGCGGTTGGCCGAACACTGAAGCTTTCTTT. Amino acid sequence: CSARDPRGWPNTEAFF.

The V call is TRBV4-3, the J call TRBJ2-3, with no clear D. Germline CDR1 LGHNA, CDR2 YSLEER. Trimming pared 1 base from V and 3 bases from J, leaving 11 bases between. This CDR3 spans 15 amino acids. The CDR3 DNA is TGCGCCAGCAGCCAAGCATTTTTGTATACAGATACGCAGTATTTT. This sequence encodes CASSQAFLYTDTQYF.

V and J are TRBV7-9 and TRBJ2-2; unclear D gene. Germline V CDR1 and CDR2: SEHNR, FQNEAQ (reference sequence). V was shortened by 6 bases and J by 5 bases, with 7 bases between the two germline ends. The CDR3 extends over 12 amino acids. CDR3 sequence (DNA): TGTGCCAGCAGGCTAGAAACCGGGGAGCTGTTTTTT. This encodes CASRLETGELFF.

This chain uses TRBV7-8 with TRBJ1-2, with D uncertain. Germline V gives CDR1 SGHVS, CDR2 FQNEAQ. There are 11 residues in the CDR3. The V gene lost 6 bases and the J gene lost 4 bases, with 6 bases spanning the gap. The CDR3 region has the DNA TGTGCCAGCAGGGGTGGCTATGGCTACACCTTC. Translation gives CASRGGYGYTF.

CDR3 region: CASSIVTGLSNQPQHF. CDR3 DNA sequence: TGTGCCAGTAGTATAGTGACGGGACTCAGCAATCAGCCCCAGCATTTT. The V gene is TRBV19, the J gene TRBJ1-5; TRBD1 is a possible D gene (5 bases). The V gene's germline CDR1 is LNHDA and CDR2 SQIVND (reference sequence). This CDR3 contains 16 residues. The V gene lost 1 base and the J gene lost 1 base, with 11 bases spanning the gap.

V usage is TRBV4-1 and J usage is TRBJ2-7; TRBD1 matches 8 bases. The germline gives CDR1 MGHRA, CDR2 YSYEKL. The CDR3 has 18 residues. V shed 0 bases, J shed 3 bases, and the junction held 13 bases outside the gene matches. The CDR3 sequence is CASSQDLSGQGSGYEQYF. The CDR3 nucleotides are TGCGCCAGCAGCCAAGATCTCTCCGGACAGGGTTCCGGCTACGAGCAGTACTTC.

The chain is built from TRBV5-1 and TRBJ2-7; 7 positions match TRBD2. V dropped 0 bases and J dropped 0; count of bases not matched to a gene: 6. Germline values: CDR1 SGHRS, CDR2 YFSETQ. CDR3 length equals 16 residues. The CDR3 region is CASSLDGGGGSYEQYF. CDR3 nucleotide sequence: TGCGCCAGCAGCTTGGATGGGGGGGGAGGCTCCTACGAGCAGTACTTC. The whole variable domain, filled in from reference TRBV5-1 and TRBJ2-7, reads KAGVTQTPRYLIKTRGQQVTLSCSPISGHRSVSWYQQTPGQGLQFLFEYFSETQRNKGNFPGRFSGRQFSNSRSEMNVSTLELGDSALYLCASSLDGGGGSYEQYFGPGTRLTVT.

This clonotype has a handful of counts. V is TRBV7-2 and J is TRBJ1-1; TRBD1 matches at 7 bases. The CDR3 consists of 14 residues. Germline values: CDR1 SGHTA, CDR2 FQGNSA. Losses at the gene ends were 7 bases for V and 7 bases for J; bases not matched to a gene: 12. CDR3 region: CASTHKTGMGEAFF. As DNA, the CDR3 is TGTGCCAGCACCCACAAGACAGGGATGGGTGAAGCTTTCTTT.

The rearrangement uses TRBV11-2 and TRBJ2-3; 15 nucleotides match TRBD2. CDR3 size: 19 residues. In germline, CDR1 is SGHAT, CDR2 FQNNGV. The junction had 10 bases not matched to a gene; V was cut back by 1 base and J by 5 bases. The CDR3 sequence: CASSLVPGLAGGQGDTQYF. The CDR3 region has the DNA TGTGCCAGCAGCTTAGTCCCTGGACTAGCGGGGGGGCAGGGAGATACGCAGTATTTT.

Only a few counts were recorded for this clonotype. The rearrangement joins TRBV11-3 to TRBJ2-1, with 12 bases aligning to TRBD1. Looked up from germline, CDR1 is SGHNT and CDR2 is YENEEA. V shed 4 bases and J 6 bases; nucleotides not matched to a gene: 4. CDR3 size: 15 residues. This chain's CDR3 is CASSSPGQGANEQFF. Written as DNA, the CDR3 is TGTGCCAGCAGCTCACCGGGACAGGGGGCCAATGAGCAGTTCTTC. Full variable domain (remainder filled in from reference TRBV11-3 and TRBJ2-1): EAGVVQSPRYKIIEKKQPVAFWCNPISGHNTLYWYLQNLGQGPELLIRYENEEAVDDSQLPKDRFSAERLKGVDSTLKIQPAELGDSAVYLCASSSPGQGANEQFFGPGTRLTVL.

The chain uses TRBV29-1 and TRBJ2-7; D is ambiguous. Germline V CDR1 and CDR2: SQVTM, ANQGSEA. The CDR3 runs 14 residues. V was clipped by 2 bases and J by 5 bases, with 16 bases between them. The CDR3 region is CSVEISGSADEQYF. CDR3 sequence (DNA): TGCAGCGTTGAAATTAGTGGATCCGCGGACGAGCAGTACTTC.

This clonotype came up a few times. This chain uses TRBV29-1 with TRBJ1-2; TRBD1 matches at 8 bases. The CDR3 length is 16 residues. In germline, CDR1 is SQVTM, CDR2 ANQGSEA. The V gene end was trimmed by 8 bases and the J gene end by 7 bases; junction bases not matched to a gene: 21. DNA of the CDR3: TGCAGCACCTCACCCTCAGGCGGGCAGGGGGCGCTTGGCTACACCTTC. Protein product: CSTSPSGGQGALGYTF.

The chain links TRBV9 to TRBJ1-1, with TRBD1 as a possible D gene (5 bases). This CDR3 contains 15 residues. The germline V gene encodes CDR1 SGDLS and CDR2 YYNGEE. V lost 0 bases, J lost 3 bases, and 12 bases lay in between. The CDR3 sequence: CASSVVPRGDTEAFF. CDR3 nucleotides: TGTGCCAGCAGCGTAGTTCCCCGGGGGGACACTGAAGCTTTCTTT.

This clonotype was seen only a few times. The chain links TRBV12-3 or TRBV12-4 to TRBJ2-1; the match to TRBD1 covers 7 bases. CDR3 length: 14 residues. V trimming: 5 bases; J trimming: 4 bases; junction bases outside the gene matches: 5. CDR3 loop: CASSPGQQYNEQFF. DNA for the CDR3: TGTGCCAGCAGTCCGGGACAGCAATACAATGAGCAGTTCTTC.

The genes are TRBV27 and TRBJ1-6; no clear D gene. Germline lookup yields CDR1 MNHEY and CDR2 SMNVEV (reference sequence). V lost 2 bases and J lost 8, with 10 bases in between. The CDR3 sequence is 14 residues long. CDR3 bases: TGTGCCAGCAGTTTACTCAGACCAGATTCACCCCTCCACTTT. This codes for CASSLLRPDSPLHF.

The rearrangement links TRBV12-3 or TRBV12-4 to TRBJ1-5; D uncertain. The CDR3 covers 13 residues. Trimming took 6 bases from V and 4 from J, leaving 10 bases between them. The CDR3 sequence: CASSRHQNQPQHF. The CDR3 DNA follows: TGTGCCAGCAGCCGCCACCAGAATCAGCCCCAGCATTTT.

The CDR3 DNA reads as TGCGCCAGCAGCTTGGGACGGACAGGGATCCCAGCAACTAATGAAAAACTGTTTTTT. Translated, it gives CASSLGRTGIPATNEKLFF. The J gene is TRBJ1-4, the V gene TRBV5-1; TRBD1 matches at 8 bases. Germline V CDR1 and CDR2: SGHRS, YFSETQ. Germline trimming cut 0 bases from V and 0 bases from J; bases unmatched to any gene: 10. This CDR3 is 19 amino acids long.

The V and J genes are TRBV12-3 or TRBV12-4 and TRBJ2-7, with D hard to call. V was trimmed by 1 base and J by 0 bases, leaving 13 bases between them. The CDR3 is 16 amino acids. Here the CDR3 DNA reads TGTGCCAGCAGTTTAGTCCGGCAGGTGAGCTCCTACGAGCAGTACTTC. Translation: CASSLVRQVSSYEQYF.